A selection of T cell receptor beta chains follows, all from one sample in a study of blood T cell repertoires in COVID-19. Sequencing was performed with immunoSEQ multiplex PCR; in TCRdb, only in-frame clones are kept and a portion is missing. The data hold about 190,000 clones, with around 83% observed a single time. The sample comprised peripheral blood. These receptor sequences come from a woman in her twenties or thirties with active or convalescent COVID-19. Each CDR3 is given with its conserved first and last residue. The size field is filled for only some rows; it gives once, few, many or a size class.

size,V,CDR3
NA,TRBV7-2,CASSLGRQAYEQYF
NA,TRBV6-5,CASSSPDRVAYGYTF
NA,TRBV7-9,CASSLGGGDGYTF
NA,TRBV6-6,CASSFRTGKTDQPQHF
NA,TRBV6-5,CAAGGIGGYGYTF
NA,TRBV15,CATSRDGGYNQPQHF
NA,TRBV15,CATSMTGSGYTF
NA,TRBV11-2,CASSLEIAGKGGDTQYF
once,TRBV12-3/TRBV12-4,CASSSSYEQYF
NA,TRBV7-8,CASREQGWGEQYF
NA,TRBV6-2/TRBV6-3,CASSFLAGVNTDTQYF
once,TRBV18,CASTPGATDTQYF
NA,TRBV6-5,CASSYEAGTGELFF
NA,TRBV19,CASTSWTKTGTQFQPQHF
NA,TRBV19,CASSSGYEQYF
once,TRBV5-1,CASSFRSGSISNEQFF
NA,TRBV6-2/TRBV6-3,CASSPNSLSNQPQHF
NA,TRBV3-1/TRBV3-2,CASSQWQVAYEQYF
NA,TRBV19,CASRKTLRTDTQYF
NA,TRBV6-1,CASSDLTQYF
few,TRBV7-9,CASSLDRDRAGGYTF
NA,TRBV7-6,CASSLAPQASSGNTIYF
NA,TRBV6-5,CAIDRNTGELFF
NA,TRBV7-9,CASSSTGAPSYEQYF
once,TRBV28,CASSQGTGDTRTLTDTQYF
NA,TRBV27,CASSLSRWEETQYF
NA,TRBV2,CASSEVTGGYGYTF
NA,TRBV7-2,CASSSRLPGTSGRGDEQFF
NA,TRBV27,CASSPLGGGITDTQYF
NA,TRBV6-6,CATMDRVLEKLFF
NA,TRBV28,CASSLGGRGPTGELFF
NA,TRBV5-1,CASSPDTYSYEQYF
NA,TRBV27,CASSLRGGNTEAFF
NA,TRBV6-2/TRBV6-3,CASSPLGLAGGQETQYF
NA,TRBV27,CASSSNSPYEQYF
NA,TRBV15,CATSRGPGTGVTEAFF
NA,TRBV20-1,CGSGRTDTQYF
NA,TRBV7-8,CASSLGTAGMNTEAFF
NA,TRBV6-5,CASSLRGASQPQHF
NA,TRBV28,CASRPGLASYNEQFF
NA,TRBV6-1,CASSEGRANYGYTF
NA,TRBV5-1,CASSPTPGQSYEQYF
NA,TRBV30,CAWSAYRGAYGYTF
NA,TRBV4-1,CASSQPGKNTEAFF
once,TRBV20-1,CSASRRPEAFF
NA,TRBV24-1,CATRTGTGELFF
NA,TRBV27,CASSPTPETQYF
NA,TRBV4-2,CASSPQGASETQYF
NA,TRBV5-1,CASSAGGSGQGAYEQYF
few,TRBV5-1,CASSLGQGPGNYGYTF
NA,TRBV4-2,CASSHPGLAGGSTDTQYF